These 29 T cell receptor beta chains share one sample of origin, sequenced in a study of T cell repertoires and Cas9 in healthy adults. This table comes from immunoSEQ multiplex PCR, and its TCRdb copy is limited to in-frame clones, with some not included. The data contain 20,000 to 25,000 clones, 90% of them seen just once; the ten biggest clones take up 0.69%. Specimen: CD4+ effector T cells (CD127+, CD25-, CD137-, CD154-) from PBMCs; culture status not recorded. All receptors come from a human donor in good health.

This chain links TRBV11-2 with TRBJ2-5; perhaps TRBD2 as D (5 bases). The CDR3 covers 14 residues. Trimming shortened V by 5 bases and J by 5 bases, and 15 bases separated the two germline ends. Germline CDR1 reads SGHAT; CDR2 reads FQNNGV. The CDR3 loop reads CASSLVEGLETQYF. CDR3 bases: TGTGCCAGCAGCCTGGTCGAGGGTTTGGAGACCCAGTACTTC.

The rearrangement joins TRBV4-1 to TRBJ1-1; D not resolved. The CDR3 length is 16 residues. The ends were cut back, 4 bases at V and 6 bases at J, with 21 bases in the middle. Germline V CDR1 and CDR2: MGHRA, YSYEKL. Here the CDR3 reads CASSPISRTGSPEAFF. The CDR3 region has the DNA TGCGCCAGCAGCCCAATATCCCGCACGGGTTCCCCTGAAGCTTTCTTT.

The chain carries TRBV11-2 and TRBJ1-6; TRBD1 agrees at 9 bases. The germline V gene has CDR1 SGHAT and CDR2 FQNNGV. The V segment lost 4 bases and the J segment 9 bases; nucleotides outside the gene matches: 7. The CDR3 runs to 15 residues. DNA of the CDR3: TGTGCCAGCAGCTGGGGGACAGGGCGGACTTCACCCCTCCACTTT. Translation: CASSWGTGRTSPLHF.

The chain's CDR3 is CASSPGGAGYTF. CDR3 bases: TGTGCCAGCAGCCCAGGGGGGGCGGGCTACACCTTC. V gene TRBV7-2 combines with J gene TRBJ1-2, with 7 positions matching TRBD1. Germline V gene lookup returns CDR1 SGHTA and CDR2 FQGNSA. With 5 bases clipped from V and 8 bases from J, the junction kept 5 bases outside the gene matches. CDR3 size: 12 residues.

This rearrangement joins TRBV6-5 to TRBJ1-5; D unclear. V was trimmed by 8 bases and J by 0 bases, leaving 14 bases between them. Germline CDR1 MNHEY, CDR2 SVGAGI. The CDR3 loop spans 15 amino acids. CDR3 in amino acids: CASLSNNLSNQPQHF. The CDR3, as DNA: TGTGCCAGCCTGTCAAATAACCTTAGCAATCAGCCCCAGCATTTT.

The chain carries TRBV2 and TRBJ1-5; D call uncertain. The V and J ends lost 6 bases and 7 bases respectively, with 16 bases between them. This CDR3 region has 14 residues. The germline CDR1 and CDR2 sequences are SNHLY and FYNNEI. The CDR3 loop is CASSHPRDQQPQHF. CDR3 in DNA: TGTGCCAGCAGCCACCCGAGGGATCAACAGCCCCAGCATTTT.

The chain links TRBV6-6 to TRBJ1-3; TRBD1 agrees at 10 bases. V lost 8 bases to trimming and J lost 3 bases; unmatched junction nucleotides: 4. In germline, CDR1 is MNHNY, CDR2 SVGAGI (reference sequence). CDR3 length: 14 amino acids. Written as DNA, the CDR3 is TGTGCCAGCGGGCGGACAGGGGGTGGAAACACCATATATTTT. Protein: CASGRTGGGNTIYF.

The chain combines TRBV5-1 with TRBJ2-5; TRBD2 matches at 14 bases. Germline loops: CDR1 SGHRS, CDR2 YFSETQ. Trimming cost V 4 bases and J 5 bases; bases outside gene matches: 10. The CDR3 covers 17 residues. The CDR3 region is CASSAGTSGGRSETQYF. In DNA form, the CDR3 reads TGCGCCAGCAGCGCGGGGACTAGCGGGGGAAGGTCGGAGACCCAGTACTTC.

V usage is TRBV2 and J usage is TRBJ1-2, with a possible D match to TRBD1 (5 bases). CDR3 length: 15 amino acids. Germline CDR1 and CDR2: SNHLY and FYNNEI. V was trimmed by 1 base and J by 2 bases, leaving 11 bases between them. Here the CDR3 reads CASSEVSGGNYGYTF. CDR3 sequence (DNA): TGTGCCAGCAGTGAAGTTTCGGGGGGAAACTATGGCTACACCTTC.

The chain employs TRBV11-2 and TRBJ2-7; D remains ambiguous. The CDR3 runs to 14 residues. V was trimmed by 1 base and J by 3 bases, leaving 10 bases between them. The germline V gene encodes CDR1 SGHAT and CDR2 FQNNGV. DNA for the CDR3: TGTGCCAGCAGCTTAGGCGTCAGGATCTACGAGCAGTACTTC. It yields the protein CASSLGVRIYEQYF.

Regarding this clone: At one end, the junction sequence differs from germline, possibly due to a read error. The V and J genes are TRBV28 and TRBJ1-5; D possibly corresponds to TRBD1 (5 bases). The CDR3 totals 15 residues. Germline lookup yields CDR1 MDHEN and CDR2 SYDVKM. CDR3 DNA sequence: TGTGCCAGCAGTTTTGAGTGGTCGGGAGGGACCTTTAGGGTTTTT. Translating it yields CASSFEWSGGTFRVF.

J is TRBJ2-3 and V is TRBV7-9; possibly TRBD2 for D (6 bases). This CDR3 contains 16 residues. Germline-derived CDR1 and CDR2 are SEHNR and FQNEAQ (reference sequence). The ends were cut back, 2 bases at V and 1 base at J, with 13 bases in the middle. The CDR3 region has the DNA TGTGCCAGCAGCTTACTCGGGGGTGCTGGCACAGATACGCAGTATTTT. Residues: CASSLLGGAGTDTQYF.

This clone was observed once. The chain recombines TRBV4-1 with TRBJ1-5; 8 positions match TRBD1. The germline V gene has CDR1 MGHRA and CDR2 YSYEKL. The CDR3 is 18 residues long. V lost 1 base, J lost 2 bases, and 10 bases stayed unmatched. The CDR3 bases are TGCGCCAGCAGCCAAGGCTCGGGCAGGGGGCGAGGCAATCAGCCCCAGCATTTT. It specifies CASSQGSGRGRGNQPQHF.

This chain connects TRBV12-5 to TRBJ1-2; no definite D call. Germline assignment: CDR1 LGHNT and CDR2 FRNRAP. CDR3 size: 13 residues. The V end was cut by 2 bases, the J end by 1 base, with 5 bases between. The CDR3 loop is CASGLRYNYGYTF. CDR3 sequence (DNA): TGTGCTAGTGGTTTGAGATATAACTATGGCTACACCTTC.

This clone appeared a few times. The CDR3 protein is CASSPDGLRDTQYF. The CDR3 region has the DNA TGTGCCAGCTCACCCGACGGACTCAGGGATACGCAGTATTTT. The chain uses TRBV18 and TRBJ2-3; perhaps TRBD2 as D (5 bases). This CDR3 is built from 14 residues. Trimming left V 3 bases short and J 6 bases short, with 13 bases between. CDR1 KGHSH and CDR2 LQKENI come from the germline V gene.

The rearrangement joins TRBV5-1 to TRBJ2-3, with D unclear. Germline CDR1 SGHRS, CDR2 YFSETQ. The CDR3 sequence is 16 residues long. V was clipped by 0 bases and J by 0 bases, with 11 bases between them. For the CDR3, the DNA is TGCGCCAGCAGCTTGGGGGCGGCTACCAGCACAGATACGCAGTATTTT. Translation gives CASSLGAATSTDTQYF. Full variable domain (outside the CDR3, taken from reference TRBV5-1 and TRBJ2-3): KAGVTQTPRYLIKTRGQQVTLSCSPISGHRSVSWYQQTPGQGLQFLFEYFSETQRNKGNFPGRFSGRQFSNSRSEMNVSTLELGDSALYLCASSLGAATSTDTQYFGPGTRLTVL.

The CDR3 reads CASRTRASQETQYF. CDR3 coding DNA: TGTGCCAGCCGGACCCGGGCTTCCCAAGAGACCCAGTACTTC. V is TRBV5-6 and J is TRBJ2-5, with unresolved D. This CDR3 is 14 amino acids long. The ends were cut back, 7 bases at V and 1 base at J, with 14 bases in the middle. The germline CDR1 and CDR2 sequences are SGHDT and YYEEEE. The whole variable domain, remainder taken from reference TRBV5-6 and TRBJ2-5, is DAGVTQSPTHLIKTRGQQVTLRCSPKSGHDTVSWYQQALGQGPQFIFQYYEEEERQRGNFPDRFSGHQFPNYSSELNVNALLLGDSALYLCASRTRASQETQYFGPGTRLLVL.

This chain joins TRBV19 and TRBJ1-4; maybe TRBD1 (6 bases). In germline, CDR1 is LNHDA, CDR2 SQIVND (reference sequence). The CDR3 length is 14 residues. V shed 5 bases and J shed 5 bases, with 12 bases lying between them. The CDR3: CASSVGTRNEKLFF. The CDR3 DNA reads TGTGCCAGTAGTGTCGGGACACGGAATGAAAAACTGTTTTTT.

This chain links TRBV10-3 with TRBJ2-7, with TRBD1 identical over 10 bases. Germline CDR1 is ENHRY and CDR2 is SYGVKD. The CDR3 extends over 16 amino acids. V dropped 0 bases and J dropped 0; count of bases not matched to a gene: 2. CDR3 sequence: CAISESGQGSSYEQYF. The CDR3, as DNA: TGTGCCATCAGTGAGTCGGGACAGGGGAGCTCCTACGAGCAGTACTTC.

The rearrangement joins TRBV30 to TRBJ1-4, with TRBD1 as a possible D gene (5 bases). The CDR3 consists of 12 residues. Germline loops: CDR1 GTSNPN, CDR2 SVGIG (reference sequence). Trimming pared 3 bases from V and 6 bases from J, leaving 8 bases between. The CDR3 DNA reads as TGTGCCTGGAGCCAGGGCGATGAAAAACTGTTTTTT. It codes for CAWSQGDEKLFF.

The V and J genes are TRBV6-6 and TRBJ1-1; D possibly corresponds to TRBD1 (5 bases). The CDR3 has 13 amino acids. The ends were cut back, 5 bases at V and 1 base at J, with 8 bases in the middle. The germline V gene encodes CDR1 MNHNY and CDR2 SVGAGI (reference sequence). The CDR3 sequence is CASSTTGNTEAFF. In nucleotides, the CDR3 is TGTGCCAGCAGTACTACAGGGAACACTGAAGCTTTCTTT.

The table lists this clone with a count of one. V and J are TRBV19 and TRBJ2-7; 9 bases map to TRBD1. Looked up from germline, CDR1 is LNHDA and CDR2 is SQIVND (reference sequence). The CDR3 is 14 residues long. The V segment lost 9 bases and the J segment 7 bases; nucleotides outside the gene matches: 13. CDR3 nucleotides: TGTGCCAGCTCCCGGGACAGGGAATTAGGTGAGCAGTACTTC. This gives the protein CASSRDRELGEQYF.

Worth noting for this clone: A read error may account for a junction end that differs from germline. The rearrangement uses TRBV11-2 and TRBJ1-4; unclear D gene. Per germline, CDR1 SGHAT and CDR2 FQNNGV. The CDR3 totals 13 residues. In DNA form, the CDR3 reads TGTGCCAGCAGCTTAGACCTGGGCGTGATCGTGATTTTT. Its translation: CASSLDLGVIVIF.

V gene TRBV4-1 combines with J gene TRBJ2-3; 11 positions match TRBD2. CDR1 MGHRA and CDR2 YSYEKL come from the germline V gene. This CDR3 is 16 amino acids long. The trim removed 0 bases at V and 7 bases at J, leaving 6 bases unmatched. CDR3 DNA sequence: TGCGCCAGCAGCCAAGAATTAGCGGGGGGGACGAATACGCAGTATTTT. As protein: CASSQELAGGTNTQYF.

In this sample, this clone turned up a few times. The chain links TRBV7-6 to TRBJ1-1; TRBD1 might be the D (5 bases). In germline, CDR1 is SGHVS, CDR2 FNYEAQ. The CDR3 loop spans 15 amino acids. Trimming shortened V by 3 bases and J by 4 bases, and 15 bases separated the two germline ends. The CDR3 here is CASSLFGEGTTEAFF. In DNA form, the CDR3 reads TGTGCCAGCAGCTTGTTCGGGGAAGGGACCACTGAAGCTTTCTTT.

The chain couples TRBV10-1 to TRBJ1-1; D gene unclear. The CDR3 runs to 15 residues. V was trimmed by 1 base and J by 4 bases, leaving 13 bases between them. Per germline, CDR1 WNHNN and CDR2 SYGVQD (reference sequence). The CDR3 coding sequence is TGCGCCAGCAGTGAGTTTGGCCCGAGGGTCACTGAAGCTTTCTTT. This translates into CASSEFGPRVTEAFF.

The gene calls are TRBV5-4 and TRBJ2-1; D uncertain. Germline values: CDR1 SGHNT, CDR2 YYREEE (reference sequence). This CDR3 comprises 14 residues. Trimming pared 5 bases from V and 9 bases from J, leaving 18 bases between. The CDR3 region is CASSLPLVGREQFF. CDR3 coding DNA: TGTGCCAGCAGTTTACCCTTAGTCGGCCGTGAGCAGTTCTTC.

The CDR3 DNA reads as TGCGCCAGCAGCCGGGGGGGCGCGAACACCGGGGAGCTGTTTTTT. Translation gives CASSRGGANTGELFF. The chain couples TRBV5-1 to TRBJ2-2; 8 bases align to TRBD2. The CDR3 is 15 residues long. V shed 4 bases and J 0 bases; nucleotides not matched to a gene: 2. CDR1 is SGHRS, CDR2 YFSETQ, per germline. Full variable domain (outside the CDR3, taken from reference TRBV5-1 and TRBJ2-2): KAGVTQTPRYLIKTRGQQVTLSCSPISGHRSVSWYQQTPGQGLQFLFEYFSETQRNKGNFPGRFSGRQFSNSRSEMNVSTLELGDSALYLCASSRGGANTGELFFGEGSRLTVL.

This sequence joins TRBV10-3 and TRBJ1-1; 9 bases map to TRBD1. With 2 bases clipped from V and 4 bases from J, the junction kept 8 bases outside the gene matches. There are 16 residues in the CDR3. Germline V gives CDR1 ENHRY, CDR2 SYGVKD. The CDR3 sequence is CAISEGTGRGGTEAFF. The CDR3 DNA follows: TGTGCCATCAGTGAGGGGACAGGGCGGGGCGGCACTGAAGCTTTCTTT.